This is a list of T cell receptor beta chains from one sample in a study of blood T cell repertoires in COVID-19. Generated by immunoSEQ multiplex PCR, the TCRdb table keeps only in-frame clones and is missing some. The data contain about 140,000 clones, around 76% of them singletons. Sequenced input: peripheral blood. The receptors come from an elderly man with acute or convalescent COVID-19. CDR3s include the opening cysteine and the closing phenylalanine or tryptophan. A D gene is named only where the DNA matches it firmly. Size is omitted from some rows. Given values are once, few, many or a class for expanded clones.

j_call clone_size v_call d_call cdr3_nt cdr3_aa
TRBJ2-3 - TRBV3-1/TRBV3-2 - TGTGCCAGCAGCCAGTTCGACAGCAGAGATACGCAGTATTTT CASSQFDSRDTQYF
TRBJ2-3 - TRBV18 - TGTGCCAGCTCACCACGGGACTCCACAGATACGCAGTATTTT CASSPRDSTDTQYF
TRBJ2-5 once TRBV5-1 TRBD2 TGCGCCAGCAGCCCGGGGACTAGCGGATATCAAGAGACCCAGTACTTC CASSPGTSGYQETQYF
TRBJ2-7 - TRBV2 - TGTGCCAGCAGTGGGGGACTGGCATGGGTCGAGCAGTACTTC CASSGGLAWVEQYF
TRBJ2-7 few TRBV18 TRBD1 TGTGCCAGCTCCCAAGCCGGGACAGGGTACGAGCAGTACTTC CASSQAGTGYEQYF
TRBJ2-7 few TRBV27 - TGTGCCAGCAGTTTCCTAGCCAAGCCTTTCGAGCAGTACTTC CASSFLAKPFEQYF
TRBJ2-5 - TRBV28 TRBD2 TGTGCCAGCAGTGAATGGGGACTAGGGAAAGAGACCCAGTACTTC CASSEWGLGKETQYF
TRBJ2-5 - TRBV11-2 TRBD2 TGTGCCAGCAGCTTGCGGGGGGCAGTTCAAGAGACCCAGTACTTC CASSLRGAVQETQYF
TRBJ1-2 - TRBV6-5 - TGTGCCAGCAGTTACTCGAGGGCAAGCTATGGCTACACCTTC CASSYSRASYGYTF
TRBJ1-1 few TRBV2 - TGTGCCAGCAGTGAAGCTCCGTCGAGGTTTTCAATGAACACTGAAGCTTTCTTT CASSEAPSRFSMNTEAFF
TRBJ1-5 - TRBV19 TRBD1 TGTGCCAGTAGCGGGACAGGCGACAATCAGCCCCAGCATTTT CASSGTGDNQPQHF
TRBJ2-7 - TRBV27 TRBD1 TGTGCCAGCAGGCTTATGGGACAGGGGGCATACGAGCAGTACTTC CASRLMGQGAYEQYF
TRBJ2-7 - TRBV11-2 TRBD1 TGTGCCAGCAGCTTTCCGGGACAGGGGACCGAGCAGTACTTC CASSFPGQGTEQYF
TRBJ2-6 once TRBV5-1 - TGCGCCAGCAGCTTTTATTCTGGGGCCAACGTCCTGACTTTC CASSFYSGANVLTF
TRBJ1-1 - TRBV25-1 TRBD1 TGTGCCAGCAGTGACCCTGGGACAGGGTTAAACACTGAAGCTTTCTTT CASSDPGTGLNTEAFF
TRBJ2-7 once TRBV28 TRBD1 TGTGCCAGCAGCAAAGACAGGGGAGGTGAAGCCTACGAGCAGTACTTC CASSKDRGGEAYEQYF
TRBJ1-6 - TRBV7-9 TRBD1 TGTGCCAGCAGCCACGAGACAGGGTACCGAGGCAATTCACCCCTCCACTTT CASSHETGYRGNSPLHF
TRBJ1-1 - TRBV5-5 - TGTGCCAGCAGCTTCGGGGGGCTAACTGAAGCTTTCTTT CASSFGGLTEAFF
TRBJ2-3 few TRBV5-4 TRBD1 TGTGCCAGCAGCGAAAAGAGGGACAGCTACACAGATACGCAGTATTTT CASSEKRDSYTDTQYF
TRBJ1-2 - TRBV7-2 - TGTGCCAGCAGCCCAAGGCGGACACACTATGGCTACACCTTC CASSPRRTHYGYTF
TRBJ2-5 - TRBV4-2 TRBD2 TGTGCCAGCAGCCAAGGCGGGACTAGCGGGGACTTACAGTACTTC CASSQGGTSGDLQYF
TRBJ1-4 - TRBV11-2 - TGTGCCAGCAGAACAAGCGCGCTCGGTGAAAAACTGTTTTTT CASRTSALGEKLFF
TRBJ2-2 once TRBV6-4 TRBD2 TGTGCCAGCAGTGACTCGATGGGTCGGGGGGGCGCCGACACCGGGGAGCTGTTTTTT CASSDSMGRGGADTGELFF
TRBJ2-7 - TRBV13 - TGTGCCAGCAGCTTACGACACCTCTCCTACGAGCAGTACTTC CASSLRHLSYEQYF
TRBJ1-6 - TRBV12-5 - TGTGCTAGTGCCGAGGGGGGGGCAAGTTCACCCCTCCACTTT CASAEGGASSPLHF
TRBJ2-1 - TRBV6-5 - TGTGCCAGCAGTCGGCGGATGGGGGCAACGAATGAGCAGTTCTTC CASSRRMGATNEQFF
TRBJ2-2 - TRBV18 - TGTGCCAGCTCACCACCTGGACAAGTAACCGGGGAGCTGTTTTTT CASSPPGQVTGELFF
TRBJ1-1 - TRBV18 - TGTGCCAGCTCACCAAGTTCTTTGGGGGGGTTGAACACTGAAGCTTTCTTT CASSPSSLGGLNTEAFF
TRBJ2-7 - TRBV10-3 - TGTGCCATCAGGGCGGGGGCTAGCGCCTACGAGCAGTACTTC CAIRAGASAYEQYF
TRBJ2-7 - TRBV7-2 TRBD2 TGTGCCAGCAGCACCCGAAGGGAGGGATCCTACGAGCAGTACTTC CASSTRREGSYEQYF
TRBJ1-2 - TRBV7-2 - TGTGCCAGCAGCCCGGACTGGGCGGGGACCTATGGCTACACCTTC CASSPDWAGTYGYTF
TRBJ2-2 once TRBV27 TRBD1 TGTGCCAGCAGAACCGGGACAGGGGGCCTCACCGGGGAGCTGTTTTTT CASRTGTGGLTGELFF
TRBJ1-6 - TRBV19 - TGTGCCAGTAGGGTTTCAGGGACCTATAATTCACCCCTCCACTTT CASRVSGTYNSPLHF
TRBJ1-1 - TRBV2 - TGTGCCAGCAGTGTAGAGGGGGAGGGCACTGAAGCTTTCTTT CASSVEGEGTEAFF
TRBJ2-3 - TRBV2 TRBD1 TGTGCCAGCAAAGGGGACAGGGGCGCAGATACGCAGTATTTT CASKGDRGADTQYF